Included here is one TCR beta chain sequence, with context. Its specificity is not known. This specimen belongs to a study of CD8 T cells in acute hepatitis C reinfection. The study, taken as a whole, reports: All groups preferentially used TRBV04 and TRBV06, which was not due to overrepresentation in the naive pool.

As for time point: naive CD8 control sorted from an acute-time-point sample. Data came from immunoSEQ multiplex PCR; TCRdb stores just in-frame clones and leaves some out. The table has about 38,000 clones, 85% to 90% seen once. V lost 4 bases, J lost 6 bases, and 10 bases lay in between. The CDR3 spans 13 residues. Per the germline V gene, CDR1 is SGHRS and CDR2 is YFSETQ. This receptor was identified in a man in his thirties or forties with chronic hepatitis C. The rearrangement joins TRBV5-1 to TRBJ2-2; the D is unclear. Sequencing was performed on naive CD8+ T cells from PBMCs. This CDR3 is CASSPHPAGELFF. CDR3 nucleotides: TGCGCCAGCAGCCCCCATCCCGCCGGGGAGCTGTTTTTT.